The 18 T cell receptor beta chains in this list originate from one sample, sequenced in a study of shared clonotypes between healthy human individuals. Profiling relied on immunoSEQ multiplex PCR, and the TCRdb table lists in-frame clones only, not all of them. The repertoire consists of about a million clones, with over 60% occurring once and the leading ten covering 1.5%. Sequenced material: memory CD4+ T cells sorted from blood. Subset defined: CD45RA-negative fraction. Receptors were obtained from a young man in good health.

A few counts support this clone. This chain uses TRBV7-8 with TRBJ2-2, with TRBD2 identical over 11 bases. Trimming took 5 bases from V and 4 from J; bases not matched to a gene: 6. Germline CDR1 reads SGHVS; CDR2 reads FQNEAQ. This CDR3 spans 16 amino acids. CDR3 nucleotides: TGTGCCAGCAGCGCTACTAGCGGGAGTGGCACCGGGGAGCTGTTTTTT. It codes for CASSATSGSGTGELFF.

This chain uses TRBV5-6 with TRBJ1-3, with 9 positions matching TRBD1. The CDR3 is made up of 16 amino acids. Germline CDR1 is SGHDT and CDR2 is YYEEEE. J lost 1 base, V lost 0 bases, and 2 bases had no gene match. The CDR3 DNA sequence: TGTGCCAGCAGCTTGGGGGACAGGGTTTCTGGAAACACCATATATTTT. Its protein product is CASSLGDRVSGNTIYF.

V and J are TRBV6-5 and TRBJ1-2; D is possibly TRBD1 (5 bases). The V end was cut by 4 bases, the J end by 1 base, with 13 bases between. The CDR3 covers 15 residues. The germline V gene has CDR1 MNHEY and CDR2 SVGAGI. The CDR3 DNA follows: TGTGCCAGCAGTTCCCCTAAAGACAGTAACTATGGCTACACCTTC. Its protein product is CASSSPKDSNYGYTF.

The V gene is TRBV25-1, the J gene TRBJ2-4; TRBD1 might be the D (5 bases). Germline CDR1 reads MGHDK; CDR2 reads SYGVNS. The CDR3 totals 11 residues. For the CDR3, the DNA is TGTGGCCAGGGAAAAAAAAACATTCAGTACTTC. Amino acids: CGQGKKNIQYF.

Only a few counts were recorded for this clone. This chain links TRBV7-2 with TRBJ1-6, with 9 bases that match TRBD1. The CDR3 spans 16 residues. Trimming took 4 bases from V and 8 from J; bases not matched to a gene: 9. From germline, CDR1 is SGHTA and CDR2 FQGNSA. CDR3 residues: CASSSRQGVGYSPLHF. In nucleotides, the CDR3 is TGTGCCAGCAGCTCCCGACAGGGGGTAGGTTATTCACCCCTCCACTTT.

This clone was picked up one time. CDR3 nucleotides: TGTGCCAGCAGCTTGGGGGGTGGCTATGGCTACACCTTC. It yields the protein CASSLGGGYGYTF. The rearrangement joins TRBV7-9 to TRBJ1-2; perhaps TRBD1 as D (5 bases). Looked up from germline, CDR1 is SEHNR and CDR2 is FQNEAQ (reference sequence). The CDR3 is 13 amino acids. V was trimmed by 3 bases and J by 4 bases, leaving 9 bases between them.

The rearrangement uses TRBV9 and TRBJ2-1; 10 bases agree with TRBD1. J was trimmed by 10 bases and V by 4 bases; bases with no gene match: 11. Germline CDR1 SGDLS, CDR2 YYNGEE. This CDR3 spans 15 amino acids. CDR3 coding DNA: TGTGCCAGCAGCCCGACAGGGGGCAGAAATATGGAGCAGTTCTTC. It specifies CASSPTGGRNMEQFF.

This chain links TRBV6-6 with TRBJ1-2; possible D gene TRBD1, 5 bases. V dropped 7 bases and J dropped 4 bases, with 16 bases sitting between them. The V gene's germline CDR1 is MNHNY and CDR2 SVGAGI (reference sequence). The CDR3 sequence is 14 residues long. The CDR3 sequence: CASTSPGAGYGYTF. DNA for the CDR3: TGTGCCAGCACCTCCCCCGGGGCGGGCTATGGCTACACCTTC.

The rearrangement joins TRBV19 to TRBJ1-5; 7 positions match TRBD1. This CDR3 has 16 amino acids. J gave up 5 bases and V 4 bases, and 11 bases lay outside the gene matches. CDR1 is LNHDA, CDR2 SQIVND, per germline (reference sequence). CDR3 residues: CASSTRQGGLDQPQHF. For the CDR3, the DNA is TGTGCCAGTAGTACCAGACAGGGAGGGCTCGATCAGCCCCAGCATTTT.

The chain joins TRBV9 to TRBJ2-3; 9 nucleotides match TRBD2. CDR3 length: 16 amino acids. Germline V CDR1 and CDR2: SGDLS, YYNGEE. Losses at the gene ends were 3 bases for V and 7 bases for J; bases not matched to a gene: 12. The DNA of the CDR3 is TGTGCCAGCAGCGGTCTAAGCGGGGGGAGTGAAAATACGCAGTATTTT. This codes for CASSGLSGGSENTQYF.

The V call is TRBV28, the J call TRBJ2-1; no clear D. Germline loops: CDR1 MDHEN, CDR2 SYDVKM. This CDR3 is 13 amino acids long. The ends were cut back, 5 bases at V and 5 bases at J, with 10 bases in the middle. The CDR3 reads CASSVGSNNEQFF. Here the CDR3 DNA reads TGTGCCAGCAGTGTCGGGTCTAACAATGAGCAGTTCTTC.

Remarks on this clone: A read error is possible here, since a much larger clone lies one base away. The same CDR3 also results from other DNA sequences found in this sample. The chain joins TRBV6-1 to TRBJ1-5; tentatively, D is TRBD1 (6 bases). Per germline, CDR1 MNHNS and CDR2 SASEGT. V was cut by 4 bases and J by 2 bases, with 6 bases left in between. This CDR3 region has 13 residues. CDR3 sequence reads: CASSGTGNQPQHF. CDR3 nucleotides: TGTGCCAGCAGTGGGACAGGCAATCAGCCCCAGCATTTT.

This clone has a single count. This sequence joins TRBV5-1 and TRBJ2-2; D is possibly TRBD1 or TRBD2 (6 bases each). Germline V gene data show CDR1 as SGHRS and CDR2 as YFSETQ. V lost 4 bases to trimming and J lost 4 bases, with 14 bases between them. This CDR3 spans 15 amino acids. The CDR3, as DNA: TGCGCCAGCAGCCCCCAAGGGGGGACCACCGGGGAGCTGTTTTTT. Translated, it gives CASSPQGGTTGELFF.

The gene calls are TRBV10-1 and TRBJ2-5; maybe TRBD2 (5 bases). Trimming removed 8 bases from V and 6 bases from J, with 22 bases in between. The CDR3 sequence is 15 residues long. The germline CDR1 and CDR2 sequences are WNHNN and SYGVQD (reference sequence). The CDR3 loop reads CASGGARDSPKTQYF. In DNA form, the CDR3 reads TGCGCCAGCGGAGGTGCGAGGGATTCCCCGAAGACCCAGTACTTC.

The chain recombines TRBV5-1 with TRBJ1-2; 9 nucleotides agree with TRBD1. Germline trimming cut 0 bases from V and 5 bases from J; bases unmatched to any gene: 5. CDR1 and CDR2 from the germline V gene are SGHRS and YFSETQ. The CDR3 totals 15 residues. CDR3 nucleotides: TGCGCCAGCAGCTTGGGAGGGACAGGGACATATGGCTACACCTTC. This gives the protein CASSLGGTGTYGYTF.

The CDR3 nucleotides are TGTGCCAGCGAAGGGATGGGCAGGGGTAAAACCGGGGAGCTGTTTTTT. Amino acids: CASEGMGRGKTGELFF. This chain joins TRBV7-2 and TRBJ2-2; weak D call: TRBD1 (6 bases). Germline CDR1 reads SGHTA; CDR2 reads FQGNSA. V was clipped by 8 bases and J by 5 bases, with 21 bases between them. The CDR3 has 16 amino acids.

This clone has more than one count but fewer than ten. The CDR3 here is CASSIWGKSGNTIYF. Written as DNA, the CDR3 is TGTGCCAGTAGTATATGGGGCAAATCTGGAAACACCATATATTTT. This chain connects TRBV19 to TRBJ1-3; maybe TRBD1 (5 bases). The germline gives CDR1 LNHDA, CDR2 SQIVND (reference sequence). This CDR3 is built from 15 residues. Trimming took 2 bases from V and 1 from J, leaving 9 bases between them.

V and J are TRBV5-6 and TRBJ1-6; 7 bases fit TRBD1. V trimming: 4 bases; J trimming: 8 bases; junction bases outside the gene matches: 9. The length of the CDR3 is 15 residues. The germline CDR1 and CDR2 sequences are SGHDT and YYEEEE. CDR3 amino acids: CASSKRTGGDSPLHF. DNA of the CDR3: TGTGCCAGCAGCAAACGGACAGGCGGGGATTCACCCCTCCACTTT.